This T cell receptor (beta chain) originates from a study of shared clonotypes between healthy human individuals. The data were produced by immunoSEQ multiplex PCR, yet TCRdb's version contains in-frame clones alone and is incomplete. Here the sample spans roughly 720,000 clones, around 90% being singletons. The ends were cut back, 3 bases at V and 3 bases at J, with 11 bases in the middle. The CDR3 extends over 14 amino acids. The chain has TRBV23-1 and TRBJ2-5; a possible D gene is TRBD1 (7 bases). TRBV23-1 qualifies as an ORF whose function is uncertain. The specimen was memory CD8+ T cells from PBMCs. Subset noted: CD45RO+ cells pooled with CCR7-negative TemRA cells. The receptor comes from a young man in good health. Some clones in this sample may be carry-over from other donors' samples. The CDR3 sequence is CASSHPRGEETQYF. CDR3 sequence (DNA): TGCGCCAGCAGTCACCCCAGGGGGGAAGAGACCCAGTACTTC.